This TCR beta chain was sequenced in a study of shared clonotypes between healthy human individuals. The donors were adults (healthy and HIV-negative) with no recent acute infections or vaccinations. The CDR3 has 15 amino acids. Germline loops: CDR1 ENHRY, CDR2 SYGVKD. V was shortened by 6 bases and J by 5 bases, with 19 bases between the two germline ends. Original processing methods: For the immunoSEQ data, sequences were junction-only without quality scores, so filtering differed. TCRdb keeps only in-frame clones here, not all; method: immunoSEQ multiplex PCR. For V, J and clone size, that table is used; D and trimming come from the DNA. Among about 2.3 million clones, over 85% were seen once, and the ten largest hold about 0.41%.

The sequence was collected from a man aged 18 to 29 in good health. Some clones in this sample may be carry-over from other donors' samples. V gene TRBV10-3 combines with J gene TRBJ2-5; weak D call: TRBD2 (5 bases). The sequencing sample was made of naive CD4+ T cells from PBMCs. Subset defined: CD45RA+ positively selected. This CDR3 reads CAISPWRGSKETQYF. Written as DNA, the CDR3 is TGTGCCATCAGCCCTTGGAGAGGGAGTAAGGAGACCCAGTACTTC.